Following are 20 T cell receptor beta chains from one sample sequenced in a study of neurological immune-mediated disorders. TCRdb redid the calling of the 5' RACE reads with MiXCR, one entry per CDR3 protein. The table records 60,000 or so distinct CDR3 sequences, 9.5% to 12% of them present only once. Sample: PBMCs. The receptors stem from a man in his sixties in good health.

CDR3: CASSPEGVEGDEQFF. In DNA form, the CDR3 reads TGTGCCAGCAGCCCGGAGGGAGTGGAAGGGGATGAGCAGTTCTTC. The V call is TRBV9, the J call TRBJ2-1; D may be TRBD2 (6 bases). CDR3 length: 15 residues. CDR1 is SGDLS and CDR2 is YYNGEE in the germline V gene. V was shortened by 4 bases and J by 8 bases, with 19 bases between the two germline ends.

This clonotype has ten or more counts. The chain uses TRBV7-2 and TRBJ2-2; D is possibly TRBD2 (5 bases). V was trimmed by 3 bases and J by 5 bases, leaving 16 bases between them. This CDR3 has 16 residues. Germline V gene sequence: CDR1 SGHTA, CDR2 FQGNSA. CDR3: CASSLTGVTRTGELFF. The DNA for the CDR3 is TGTGCCAGCAGCTTGACCGGGGTCACACGTACCGGGGAGCTGTTTTTT.

This clonotype has just a few counts. This chain joins TRBV27 and TRBJ1-2; 7 bases fit TRBD1. The J segment lost 4 bases and the V segment lost 1 base, leaving 12 bases of the junction unmatched. Germline CDR1 is MNHEY and CDR2 is SMNVEV (reference sequence). This CDR3 is 17 amino acids long. The CDR3 reads CASSLFAGQTSVYGYTF. For the CDR3, the DNA is TGTGCCAGCAGTTTATTTGCGGGACAGACGTCTGTCTATGGCTACACCTTC.

This clonotype was seen repeatedly, ten times or more. The chain is built from TRBV3-1 and TRBJ2-1; TRBD1 matches 9 bases. CDR3 length equals 17 residues. The V gene's germline CDR1 is LGHDT and CDR2 YNNKEL (reference sequence). V shed 1 base, J shed 7 bases, and the junction held 11 bases outside the gene matches. CDR3 loop: CASSQAGGTGRGNEQFF. CDR3 nucleotides: TGTGCCAGCAGCCAAGCCGGGGGGACAGGGCGGGGAAATGAGCAGTTCTTC.

In its sample, this clonotype was seen many times. The chain recombines TRBV7-7 with TRBJ2-5; tentative D call: TRBD2 (5 bases). Deletions cut 5 bases from V and 5 bases from J, with 6 bases between. The CDR3 length is 11 residues. Germline lookup yields CDR1 SSHAT and CDR2 FNYEAQ (reference sequence). The CDR3 region is CASSAGETQYF. CDR3 in DNA: TGTGCCAGCAGCGCGGGCGAGACCCAGTACTTC.

This clonotype occurred many times. This chain connects TRBV7-2 to TRBJ1-6; D unresolved. Germline CDR1 SGHTA, CDR2 FQGNSA. The CDR3 has 13 amino acids. V lost 1 base and J lost 7, with 5 bases in between. The CDR3 sequence: CASSLEGNSPLHF. The CDR3 DNA is TGTGCCAGCAGCTTAGAGGGCAATTCACCCCTCCACTTT. Based on the CDR3 plus reference TRBV7-2 and TRBJ1-6, the full variable domain is GAGVSQSPSNKVTEKGKDVELRCDPISGHTALYWYRQSLGQGLEFLIYFQGNSAPDKSGLPSDRFSAERTGGSVSTLTIQRTQQEDSAVYLCASSLEGNSPLHFGNGTRLTVT.

This clonotype appeared many times. This chain uses TRBV6-5 with TRBJ1-6; D might be TRBD1 (6 bases). Trimming removed 2 bases from V and 8 bases from J, with 13 bases in between. This CDR3 has 15 amino acids. Germline assignment: CDR1 MNHEY and CDR2 SVGAGI. The CDR3 DNA follows: TGTGCCAGCAGTTACAGGGGTAGGGGGGATTCACCCCTCCACTTT. The encoded protein is CASSYRGRGDSPLHF.

Many counts were recorded for this clonotype. The gene calls are TRBV6-5 and TRBJ1-3, with D perhaps TRBD1 (6 bases). Per the germline V gene, CDR1 is MNHEY and CDR2 is SVGAGI. The CDR3 loop spans 16 amino acids. V was pared by 0 bases and J by 4 bases, with 13 bases between. The CDR3 nucleotides are TGTGCCAGCAGTTACTCGCGAGGGGGAATCGGAAACACCATATATTTT. Encoded protein: CASSYSRGGIGNTIYF.

In its sample, this clonotype was seen many times. This sequence joins TRBV7-9 and TRBJ1-1; possibly TRBD1 for D (5 bases). CDR3 length: 13 residues. Germline CDR1 SEHNR, CDR2 FQNEAQ (reference sequence). The V end lost 5 bases, the J end lost 3 bases, and 10 bases lay between the germline ends. Here the CDR3 reads CASSRGRDTEAFF. CDR3 coding DNA: TGTGCCAGCAGCCGCGGCAGGGACACTGAAGCTTTCTTT.

By its share, this clonotype is medium-sized (0.01 to 0.1%). The J gene is TRBJ1-6, the V gene TRBV7-3; D call uncertain. The CDR3 covers 15 residues. V lost 2 bases to trimming and J lost 6 bases, with 11 bases between them. Per the germline V gene, CDR1 is SGHTA and CDR2 is FQGTGA. The DNA for the CDR3 is TGTGCCAGCAGCTTACTTTCAGGCGGTAATTCACCCCTCCACTTT. Translating gives CASSLLSGGNSPLHF.

The sample holds many counts of this clonotype. The rearrangement uses TRBV5-1 and TRBJ1-3; no reliable D call. Germline values: CDR1 SGHRS, CDR2 YFSETQ. The germline V and J ends were trimmed by 0 bases and 0 bases, with 10 bases remaining between them. The CDR3 has 16 residues. CDR3 in DNA: TGCGCCAGCAGCTTGGACCCATCGTACTCTGGAAACACCATATATTTT. It is translated as CASSLDPSYSGNTIYF.

This clonotype was counted at least ten times. V is TRBV7-2 and J is TRBJ1-2, with 9 bases fitting TRBD1. CDR1 SGHTA and CDR2 FQGNSA come from the germline V gene. This CDR3 has 14 residues. V lost 5 bases, J lost 5 bases, and 6 bases stayed unmatched. The CDR3 DNA reads TGTGCCAGCAGCCCTTCGGACAGGGGATATGGCTACACCTTC. This translates into CASSPSDRGYGYTF.

This clonotype was picked up many times. This chain connects TRBV7-9 to TRBJ2-1; 9 bases match TRBD1. Germline trimming cut 2 bases from V and 3 bases from J; bases unmatched to any gene: 5. CDR1 is SEHNR and CDR2 is FQNEAQ in the germline V gene (reference sequence). CDR3 length: 16 amino acids. The CDR3: CASSLSWTGDYNEQFF. CDR3 sequence (DNA): TGTGCCAGCAGCTTAAGTTGGACAGGGGACTACAATGAGCAGTTCTTC.

This clonotype was found many times. The chain has TRBV12-3 or TRBV12-4 and TRBJ1-2; D gene ambiguous. The CDR3 length is 12 residues. V gave up 11 bases and J gave up 2 bases, with 12 bases separating them. The CDR3 sequence is CAVLGGNYGYTF. CDR3 in DNA: TGTGCCGTCCTTGGCGGAAACTATGGCTACACCTTC.

This clonotype was counted ten times or more. The chain links TRBV6-5 to TRBJ1-6; no clear D gene. Germline V gene sequence: CDR1 MNHEY, CDR2 SVGAGI. The CDR3 sequence is 16 residues long. Trimming took off 2 bases at V and 8 bases at J, with 16 bases between the two ends. The CDR3 loop reads CASSYSHSRLDSPLHF. CDR3 in DNA: TGTGCCAGCAGTTACAGCCACTCAAGATTGGATTCACCCCTCCACTTT.

This clonotype has a count of ten or more. This chain connects TRBV7-2 to TRBJ2-7; the D gene is possibly TRBD2 (6 bases). Trimming took off 5 bases at V and 3 bases at J, with 20 bases between the two ends. The CDR3 has 16 residues. Germline V gene lookup returns CDR1 SGHTA and CDR2 FQGNSA. CDR3 amino acids: CASSHRSVSGSYEQYF. Here the CDR3 DNA reads TGTGCCAGCAGCCATCGTTCTGTCTCCGGGAGCTACGAGCAGTACTTC.

At least ten counts were recorded for this clonotype. This chain joins TRBV5-6 and TRBJ2-3; 9 bases are a match to TRBD2. Germline loops: CDR1 SGHDT, CDR2 YYEEEE. The J segment lost 3 bases and the V segment lost 3 bases, leaving 8 bases of the junction unmatched. The CDR3 runs 16 residues. The CDR3 DNA follows: TGTGCCAGCAGCTGGTCGCTAGCGGGGAGGACAGATACGCAGTATTTT. This sequence encodes CASSWSLAGRTDTQYF.

This clonotype has at least ten counts. One end of the junction does not line up with germline, which may come from a read error. The chain uses TRBV6-5 and TRBJ2-7; possible D gene TRBD1, 6 bases. CDR3 size: 12 residues. Per germline, CDR1 MNHEY and CDR2 SVGAGI. The CDR3 here is CASSPPTGHITF. As DNA, the CDR3 is TGTGCCAGCAGCCCACCCACGGGACATATTACCTTC.

This clonotype appeared many times. The chain carries TRBV11-2 and TRBJ2-3; TRBD2 matches 8 bases. The CDR3 contains 15 residues. The germline V gene has CDR1 SGHAT and CDR2 FQNNGV. V was pared by 3 bases and J by 4 bases, with 6 bases of the junction left unmatched. The chain's CDR3 is CASSFVGGVADTQYF. The CDR3 region has the DNA TGTGCCAGCAGCTTCGTCGGGGGGGTAGCAGATACGCAGTATTTT.

This clonotype has at least ten counts. V is TRBV20-1 and J is TRBJ1-2; weak D call: TRBD1 (6 bases). From germline, CDR1 is DFQATT and CDR2 SNEGSKA (reference sequence). Trimming pared 7 bases from V and 4 bases from J, leaving 22 bases between. This CDR3 contains 15 residues. CDR3 DNA sequence: TGCAGTGTCCCACAGGGTGGCAGCAGGAGCTATGGCTACACCTTC. It codes for CSVPQGGSRSYGYTF.